This T cell receptor (beta chain) was sequenced in a study of blood T cell repertoires in COVID-19. Study-wide background: The United States, Italy and Spain supplied acute and convalescent COVID-19 samples. T cells, B-cell-depleted T cells, or PBMCs supplied cDNA or gDNA.

This clone was recorded a few times. Germline assignment: CDR1 SGDLS and CDR2 YYNGEE. Trimming at V came to 3 bases and at J to 8 bases, leaving 4 bases not matched to a gene. This CDR3 comprises 12 residues. As processed by the authors: Amplification from reference gene primers served as the basis for estimated nucleated cell counts. This table comes from immunoSEQ multiplex PCR, and its TCRdb copy is limited to in-frame clones, with some not included. V and J calls and clone size follow that table, whereas D and trimming were derived from the DNA. The profile shows roughly 350,000 clones, about 85% of them singletons.

The sequence came from a young woman with acute or convalescent COVID-19. This chain joins TRBV9 and TRBJ1-1, with 7 nucleotides matching TRBD1. The sample consisted of peripheral blood. Written as DNA, the CDR3 is TGTGCCAGCAGCGCGTCAGGGGGGGAAGCTTTCTTT. This sequence encodes CASSASGGEAFF. The entire variable domain, with the rest obtained from reference TRBV9 and TRBJ1-1, is as follows: DSGVTQTPKHLITATGQRVTLRCSPRSGDLSVYWYQQSLDQGLQFLIQYYNGEERAKGNILERFSAQQFPDLHSELNLSSLELGDSALYFCASSASGGEAFFGQGTRLTVV.